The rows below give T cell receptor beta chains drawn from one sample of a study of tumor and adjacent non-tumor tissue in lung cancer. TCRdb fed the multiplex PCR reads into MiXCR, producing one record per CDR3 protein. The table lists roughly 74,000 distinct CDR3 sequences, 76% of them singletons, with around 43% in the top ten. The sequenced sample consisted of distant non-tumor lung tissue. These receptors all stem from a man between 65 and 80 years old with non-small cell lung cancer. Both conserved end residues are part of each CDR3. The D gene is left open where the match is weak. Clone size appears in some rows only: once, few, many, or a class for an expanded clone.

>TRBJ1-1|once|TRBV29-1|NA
TGCAGCCTTTCCACAGGTACTGAAGCTTTCTTT
CSLSTGTEAFF
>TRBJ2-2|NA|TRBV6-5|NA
TGTGCCAGCAGTTACTGGCACCGGGAGCTGTTTTTT
CASSYWHRELFF
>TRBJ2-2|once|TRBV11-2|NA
TGTGCCAGCAACTCAGTGGGTACAGGGGTTGCCGGGGGGCTGTTTTTT
CASNSVGTGVAGGLFF
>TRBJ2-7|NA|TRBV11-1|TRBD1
TGTGCCTGCAGCTCCTCCGGGACAGGAACCCACGAGCAGTACTTC
CACSSSGTGTHEQYF
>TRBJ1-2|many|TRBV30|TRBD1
TGTGCCTGGAGTACCGGGACAGGGTTCTATGGCTACACCTTC
CAWSTGTGFYGYTF
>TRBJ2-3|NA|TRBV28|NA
TGTGCCAGCAGTCCCTCGACGGGGGGCAATCAGCCCCAGTATTTT
CASSPSTGGNQPQYF
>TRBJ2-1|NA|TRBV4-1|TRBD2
TGCGCCAGCAGCCAAGTCATTAGCGGGACGGGATGGAATGAGCAGTTCTTC
CASSQVISGTGWNEQFF
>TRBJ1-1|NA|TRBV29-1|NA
TGCAGCGTAGGGGAGGGGAACAATGAAGCTTTCTTT
CSVGEGNNEAFF
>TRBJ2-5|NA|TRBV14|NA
TGTGCCAGCAGCCCCGTGCCCCCGTTCCAAGAGACCCAGTACTTC
CASSPVPPFQETQYF
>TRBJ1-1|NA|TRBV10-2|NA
TGCGCCAGCCAATCCTCCATGAACAATGCAGCTTTCTTT
CASQSSMNNAAFF
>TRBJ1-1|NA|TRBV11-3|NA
TGTGCCAGCTGCTTTCGAGACATAACCCTGAACACTGAAGCTTTCTTT
CASCFRDITLNTEAFF
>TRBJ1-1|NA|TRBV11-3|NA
TGTGCCAGCAGCTTAGACTGGGCTTTGAGGACTGAAGCTTTCTTT
CASSLDWALRTEAFF
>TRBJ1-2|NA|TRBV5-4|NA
TGTGCAAGCAGCTTTTATACCTATGGCTACACCTTC
CASSFYTYGYTF
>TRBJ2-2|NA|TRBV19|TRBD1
TGTGTCAGTAGTCAACAGGGGACCGGGGATCTGTTTTTT
CVSSQQGTGDLFF
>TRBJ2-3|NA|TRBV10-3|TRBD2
TGTACCATCAGAGCGGGAGACACATATACGCAGTATTTT
CTIRAGDTYTQYF
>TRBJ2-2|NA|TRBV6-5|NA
TGTACCAGCAGCCCGGGGGTGGTGGAGAACACCGGGGAGCTTTTTTTT
CTSSPGVVENTGELFF
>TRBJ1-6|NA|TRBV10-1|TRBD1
TGCGCCAGCGGTGAGTCCAGGGGGGATACCCTCCACTTT
CASGESRGDTLHF
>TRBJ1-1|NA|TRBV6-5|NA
TGTCCCAGCAGTAGAAGACTGGGGATGAACACTGAAGCTTTCTTT
CPSSRRLGMNTEAFF
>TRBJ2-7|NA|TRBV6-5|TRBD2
TGTGCCAGCAGTTACAGGGCGGGAGGGGCTAACGAGCAGTACTTC
CASSYRAGGANEQYF
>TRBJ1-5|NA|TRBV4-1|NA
TGTGCCAGCAGCCTAGCGGACAGACGGCCCCAGCATTTT
CASSLADRRPQHF
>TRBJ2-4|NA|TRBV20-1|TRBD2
TGCAGTGCGCCTAGCGGGACCAAAAACATTCAGTACTTC
CSAPSGTKNIQYF
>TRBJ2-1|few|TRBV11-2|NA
TGTGCCAGCAGCATGTGGGCCTACAATGAGCAGTTCTTC
CASSMWAYNEQFF
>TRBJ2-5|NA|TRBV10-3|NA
TGTGCCATCAGTGAGTCCCCAGGGGACGGTGAGACCCAGTATTTC
CAISESPGDGETQYF
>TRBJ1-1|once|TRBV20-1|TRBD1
TGCAAGGGGGCAGACCCCATGAGCACTGAAGCTTTCTTT
CKGADPMSTEAFF
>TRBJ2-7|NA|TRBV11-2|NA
TGTAACAGCAGCTTAGTTGGAAATGACGAACAGTACTTC
CNSSLVGNDEQYF
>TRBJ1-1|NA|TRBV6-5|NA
TGTGCCAGCATTTACTCAGGTCGGGGGCTGGCTGAAGCTTTCTTT
CASIYSGRGLAEAFF
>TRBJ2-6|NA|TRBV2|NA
TGTGCCAGCATTGAAGCTGGAGCAGGAGCGGGGGCCAACGTCCTGACTTTC
CASIEAGAGAGANVLTF
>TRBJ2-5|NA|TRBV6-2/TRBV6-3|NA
TGTGCTGGCAGTGTACAGAGTGGGGGGACACAGTACTTC
CAGSVQSGGTQYF
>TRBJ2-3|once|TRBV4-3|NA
TGCACCAGCAGTCACTTAGTGGGAGAGACAGATACGCAGTATTTT
CTSSHLVGETDTQYF
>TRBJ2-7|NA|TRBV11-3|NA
TGTGCCAGCAGCCTGACAGAAGCCTACGAGCAATACTTC
CASSLTEAYEQYF
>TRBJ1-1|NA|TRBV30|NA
TGTGTCTGGAGGAGGACGAGTGAAGCTTTCTTT
CVWRRTSEAFF
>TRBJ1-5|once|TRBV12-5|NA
TGTGCTAATGGTTTTCTCAGAAATCAGCCCCAGCATTTT
CANGFLRNQPQHF
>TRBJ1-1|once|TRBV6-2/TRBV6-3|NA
TGTGAGAGCACAGAGACTTTGAAAAATGAAGCTTTCTTT
CESTETLKNEAFF
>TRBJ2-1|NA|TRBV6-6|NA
TGTGCCAGCATCAAGGGCAGGGTTTTAAACAATGAGCAGATCTTC
CASIKGRVLNNEQIF
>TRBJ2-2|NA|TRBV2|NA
TGTGCCAGCACCATAGACAGAAGTTCGGCGAACACCGGGGAGCTGTTGTTT
CASTIDRSSANTGELLF
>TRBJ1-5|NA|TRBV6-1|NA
TGTGGCAGCAGTGGAGGGGCGGGCAATCAACCCCAGCATTTT
CGSSGGAGNQPQHF
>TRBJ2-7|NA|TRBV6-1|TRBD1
TGTGCAAGCAGTGATTACCCAGCGGACAGGGAGCAGCACTTC
CASSDYPADREQHF
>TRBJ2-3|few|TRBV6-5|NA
TGTGCCAGCAGGTATTGGGGCGGCTCCACAGATACGCAGTATTTT
CASRYWGGSTDTQYF